A selection of T cell receptor beta chains follows, all from one sample in a study of post-analysis software for immune sequencing data. TCRdb analysed the PCR reads with MiXCR anew, one entry per CDR3 protein. This table holds fewer than 850,000 distinct CDR3 sequences, 25% to 30% found once. The source material was blood. The receptors derive from a girl aged 5-17 years with multiple sclerosis. The conserved cysteine and the conserved F or W are not part of the CDR3 here. A D gene is named only where the DNA matches it firmly.

TRBV12-3/TRBV12-4	NA	TRBJ1-5	ASRGSGPGNQPQH
TRBV12-3/TRBV12-4	NA	TRBJ1-2	ASSNYRYT
TRBV5-1	TRBD2	TRBJ2-1	ASILVPGGNEQF
TRBV5-1	NA	TRBJ2-7	ASSLRLEGAEQY
TRBV20-1	TRBD2	TRBJ2-5	SATPLAGGPETQY
TRBV29-1	NA	TRBJ1-2	SILRGLNYGYT
TRBV20-1	TRBD2	TRBJ2-3	SARLAGGPDTQY
TRBV7-8	TRBD1	TRBJ2-7	ASSYGTGLIPEQY
TRBV24-1	NA	TRBJ2-1	ATGTGSSYNEQF
TRBV12-3/TRBV12-4	NA	TRBJ1-1	ASSAGRPNTEAF
TRBV21-1	NA	TRBJ2-4	ASSNLGSKNIQY
TRBV19	TRBD2	TRBJ2-5	ASSIPSAGVRETQY
TRBV15	TRBD1	TRBJ1-2	ATSRRDRPDYT
TRBV14	NA	TRBJ1-2	ASSQTDYGYT
TRBV18	NA	TRBJ2-1	ASSPTGARNEQF
TRBV20-1	TRBD1	TRBJ2-7	SARQRQGKYEQY
TRBV20-1	NA	TRBJ1-5	SARVVTAVHQPQH
TRBV7-2	NA	TRBJ2-3	ASSLAGGRDTQY
TRBV7-7	NA	TRBJ2-1	ASSLEFRDTEQF
TRBV20-1	TRBD2	TRBJ2-4	SALLLAGQNIQY
TRBV7-2	TRBD2	TRBJ2-3	ASSRQAGGLDTQY
TRBV11-3	NA	TRBJ2-1	ASSLGTREQF
TRBV7-2	NA	TRBJ2-1	ASSLVFGRDNEQF
TRBV7-2	NA	TRBJ1-2	ASSLDPTGSRSYT
TRBV20-1	TRBD1	TRBJ2-3	SARSDRDVTDTQY
TRBV27	NA	TRBJ1-1	ASVSAGEAF
TRBV5-8	TRBD1	TRBJ1-2	ASIYGQAYGGYT
TRBV7-8	NA	NA	ASSLPGLGPYEQY
TRBV4-1	TRBD1	TRBJ2-7	ASSVGQGSDEQY
TRBV24-1	NA	TRBJ2-1	ATSDLSDEQL
TRBV7-2	NA	TRBJ2-1	ASTNGTVGYNEQF
TRBV20-1	TRBD2	TRBJ2-1	SAGVSGRPRVDEQF
TRBV20-1	TRBD1	TRBJ1-2	SARTGSTYGYT
TRBV7-2	NA	TRBJ1-4	ASSLRRNPNEKLF
TRBV20-1	TRBD1	TRBJ2-7	SATRQGARYEQY
TRBV28	NA	TRBJ2-1	ASSGGVPYNEQF
TRBV4-2	TRBD1	TRBJ2-3	ASSHWDSLLADTQY
TRBV9	TRBD1	TRBJ1-6	ASSARQGLSGSPLH
TRBV5-1	NA	TRBJ2-7	ASSFTVSYEQY
TRBV2	TRBD2	TRBJ2-1	ASSRLAGEINEQF
TRBV20-1	NA	TRBJ1-2	SRGRATRGYT
TRBV6-5	TRBD1	TRBJ2-1	ASSYSTGSYNEQF
TRBV11-2	NA	TRBJ1-2	ASSLPTGGGYT
TRBV7-9	NA	TRBJ1-1	ASSLVLMNTEAF
TRBV4-2	NA	TRBJ1-1	ASSQDGGRTEAF
TRBV5-1	NA	TRBJ1-2	ASSLRANNYGYT
TRBV29-1	NA	TRBJ1-1	SVHQGRGTEAF
TRBV28	NA	TRBJ2-7	ASSIQDPPYEQY
TRBV6-5	NA	TRBJ2-3	AGSFGDTQY